Listed here are 29 T cell receptor beta chains from one sample, sequenced in a study of cytomegalovirus exposure and HLA in healthy donors. PCR involved 60 Vbeta and 13 Jbeta primers. The repertoire was sequenced with immunoSEQ multiplex PCR; TCRdb's copy has only in-frame clones and lacks some. The table records 90,000 to 120,000 clones, around three quarters of them present only once. The sample consisted of PBMCs. The receptors originated from a male donor in good health and CMV-seronegative.

The genes are TRBV10-2 and TRBJ2-7, with 10 bases lining up with TRBD2. Germline values: CDR1 WSHSY, CDR2 SAAADI. Germline trimming cut 2 bases from V and 3 bases from J; bases unmatched to any gene: 10. CDR3 length equals 17 residues. For the CDR3, the DNA is TGCGCCAGCAGTGAGGCAACGACTAGCGGGCGGCTCTACGAGCAGTACTTC. Amino acid sequence: CASSEATTSGRLYEQYF.

V gene TRBV6-1 combines with J gene TRBJ2-2, with 7 bases lining up with TRBD2. Germline V gene data show CDR1 as MNHNS and CDR2 as SASEGT. V lost 8 bases and J lost 7; bases outside the gene matches: 13. This CDR3 spans 15 amino acids. DNA of the CDR3: TGTGCCAGCTCCCGGGAGGTCTCTACAATCGGGGAGCTGTTTTTT. Its translation is CASSREVSTIGELFF.

The rearrangement links TRBV2 to TRBJ2-1; TRBD2 aligns across 14 bases. This CDR3 spans 16 amino acids. Germline V lookup: CDR1 SNHLY, CDR2 FYNNEI. Trimming cost V 1 base and J 12 bases; bases outside gene matches: 8. The CDR3 spells CASSEERGTSGSLQFF. The CDR3 region has the DNA TGTGCCAGCAGTGAAGAGAGGGGGACTAGCGGGAGTTTGCAGTTCTTC.

The chain is built from TRBV4-2 and TRBJ1-3, with 7 bases identical to TRBD1. The junction had 12 bases not matched to a gene; V was cut back by 4 bases and J by 0 bases. The germline V gene encodes CDR1 LGHNA and CDR2 YNFKEQ. This CDR3 spans 18 amino acids. The CDR3 sequence: CASSPEAGGLFSGNTIYF. CDR3 nucleotide sequence: TGTGCCAGCAGCCCCGAGGCAGGGGGACTGTTCTCTGGAAACACCATATATTTT.

The CDR3, as DNA: TGTGCCAGCAGGCCCAGGGACAGCAACTCCTACAATGAGCAGTTCTTC. Translating it yields CASRPRDSNSYNEQFF. This sequence joins TRBV6-6 and TRBJ2-1, with 7 bases that match TRBD1. Germline values: CDR1 MNHNY, CDR2 SVGAGI (reference sequence). Trimming cost V 6 bases and J 0 bases; bases outside gene matches: 8. The CDR3 runs to 16 residues.

The V call is TRBV29-1, the J call TRBJ2-1; TRBD1 matches at 11 bases. V was pared by 7 bases and J by 3 bases, with 5 bases of the junction left unmatched. CDR3 length: 14 amino acids. Germline V lookup: CDR1 SQVTM, CDR2 ANQGSEA. The chain's CDR3 is CSGTGGLNYNEQFF. The CDR3 bases are TGCAGCGGGACAGGGGGCCTCAACTACAATGAGCAGTTCTTC.

This sequence joins TRBV6-5 and TRBJ1-3, with D unresolved. The CDR3 has 13 amino acids. Germline-derived CDR1 and CDR2 are MNHEY and SVGAGI. Trimming pared 9 bases from V and 7 bases from J, leaving 16 bases between. The CDR3 coding sequence is TGTGCCAGAAAACTCCGGGGTGGGAACACCATATATTTT. Its translation is CARKLRGGNTIYF.

CDR3 residues: CASGEQMNTEAFF. CDR3 in DNA: TGTGCCAGTGGGGAGCAGATGAACACTGAAGCTTTCTTT. The V and J genes are TRBV11-3 and TRBJ1-1, with D unresolved. Deletions cut 9 bases from V and 0 bases from J, with 11 bases between. The CDR3 sequence is 13 residues long. Looked up from germline, CDR1 is SGHNT and CDR2 is YENEEA.

This rearrangement joins TRBV5-1 to TRBJ2-7; 14 nucleotides match TRBD2. Trimming cost V 3 bases and J 4 bases; bases outside gene matches: 9. This CDR3 is built from 17 residues. Germline assignment: CDR1 SGHRS and CDR2 YFSETQ. The CDR3 loop is CASSWGTSGSAFYEQYF. CDR3 nucleotide sequence: TGCGCCAGCAGCTGGGGGACTAGCGGGAGCGCCTTTTACGAGCAGTACTTC. The variable domain in full, completed from reference TRBV5-1 and TRBJ2-7, reads KAGVTQTPRYLIKTRGQQVTLSCSPISGHRSVSWYQQTPGQGLQFLFEYFSETQRNKGNFPGRFSGRQFSNSRSEMNVSTLELGDSALYLCASSWGTSGSAFYEQYFGPGTRLTVT.

This rearrangement joins TRBV5-6 to TRBJ2-7, with D maybe TRBD2 (6 bases). The CDR3 covers 14 residues. Per the germline V gene, CDR1 is SGHDT and CDR2 is YYEEEE. V dropped 8 bases and J dropped 2 bases, with 17 bases sitting between them. The CDR3 region is CASFEEGGPYEQYF. CDR3 sequence (DNA): TGTGCCAGTTTCGAAGAGGGAGGACCCTACGAGCAGTACTTC.

CDR3 nucleotide sequence: TGCGCCAGCAGCTTGGCAGCAGGGGCGAGCTCTGGAAACACCATATATTTT. Amino acid sequence: CASSLAAGASSGNTIYF. The chain employs TRBV5-1 and TRBJ1-3; D may be TRBD1 (6 bases). The germline gives CDR1 SGHRS, CDR2 YFSETQ. Trimming removed 0 bases from V and 0 bases from J, with 13 bases in between. This CDR3 contains 17 residues.

The chain combines TRBV6-5 with TRBJ2-1, with TRBD2 identical over 8 bases. The V segment lost 6 bases and the J segment 3 bases; nucleotides outside the gene matches: 4. Germline loops: CDR1 MNHEY, CDR2 SVGAGI. The CDR3 covers 14 residues. The CDR3 DNA follows: TGTGCCAGCAGACAGCGGGAGTTCTACAATGAGCAGTTCTTC. It yields the protein CASRQREFYNEQFF.

V usage is TRBV4-1 and J usage is TRBJ2-3; 11 positions match TRBD2. Germline CDR1 and CDR2: MGHRA and YSYEKL. With V trimmed by 6 bases and J by 6 bases, 14 bases remained unmatched. The length of the CDR3 is 17 residues. CDR3 sequence reads: CASRGVSGREAADTQYF. The CDR3 DNA reads as TGCGCCAGCAGGGGTGTTAGCGGGAGGGAGGCCGCGGATACGCAGTATTTT.

This rearrangement joins TRBV6-5 to TRBJ1-3; maybe TRBD1 (5 bases). Germline lookup yields CDR1 MNHEY and CDR2 SVGAGI. This CDR3 is built from 13 residues. This chain's CDR3 is CVTARLKGDTIYF. CDR3 coding DNA: TGTGTCACAGCCCGGCTAAAAGGGGACACCATATATTTT.

This clone was seen a few times. The rearrangement uses TRBV2 and TRBJ2-1, with a tentative D call TRBD2 (5 bases). The CDR3 sequence is 13 residues long. Germline assignment: CDR1 SNHLY and CDR2 FYNNEI. Deletions cut 3 bases from V and 8 bases from J, with 11 bases between. CDR3 amino acids: CASSDRRTYEQFF. The CDR3 DNA reads as TGTGCCAGCAGTGACCGCCGGACTTATGAGCAGTTCTTC.

This clone appeared a few times. The chain couples TRBV7-9 to TRBJ2-7, with TRBD1 matching 10 bases. This CDR3 region has 16 residues. In germline, CDR1 is SEHNR, CDR2 FQNEAQ (reference sequence). V was clipped by 4 bases and J by 6 bases; unmatched bases: 12. CDR3 DNA sequence: TGTGCCAGCAGCTCACCCACGGGACAGGGGCAGGTCGAGCAGTACTTC. This encodes CASSSPTGQGQVEQYF.

This clone has just one count. A junction boundary mismatches the germline segment, possibly from a read error. Other nucleotide sequences in the sample specify the same CDR3. This chain joins TRBV30 and TRBJ2-7; 9 bases match TRBD2. Germline loops: CDR1 GTSNPN, CDR2 SVGIG (reference sequence). The length of the CDR3 is 18 residues. This CDR3 is CAWSRLTGSSGTAYEQYF. In nucleotides, the CDR3 is TGTGCCTGGAGTCGACTGACAGGGTCTAGCGGGACGGCCTACGAGCAGTACTTT.

CDR3 amino acids: CASSDSADSNQPQHF. The CDR3 coding sequence is TGTGCCAGCAGTGACAGTGCGGATAGCAATCAGCCCCAGCATTTT. The J gene is TRBJ1-5, the V gene TRBV25-1; D not certain. Trimming left V 3 bases short and J 0 bases short, with 9 bases between. This CDR3 region has 15 residues. Germline CDR1 MGHDK, CDR2 SYGVNS. The full variable domain, in which reference TRBV25-1 and TRBJ1-5 provide the parts outside the CDR3, is EADIYQTPRYLVIGTGKKITLECSQTMGHDKMYWYQQDPGMELHLIHYSYGVNSTEKGDLSSESTVSRIRTEHFPLTLESARPSHTSQYLCASSDSADSNQPQHFGDGTRLSIL.

This rearrangement joins TRBV14 to TRBJ2-7, with 12 bases fitting TRBD2. CDR1 is SGHDN and CDR2 is FVKESK in the germline V gene. Trimming at V came to 3 bases and at J to 5 bases, leaving 5 bases not matched to a gene. The CDR3 is 15 residues long. CDR3 loop: CASSQTSGRQDEQYF. In DNA form, the CDR3 reads TGTGCCAGCAGCCAGACTAGCGGGAGACAAGACGAGCAGTACTTC.

V and J are TRBV7-8 and TRBJ2-1; perhaps TRBD2 as D (5 bases). This CDR3 region has 14 residues. The ends were cut back, 3 bases at V and 0 bases at J, with 6 bases in the middle. Germline V lookup: CDR1 SGHVS, CDR2 FQNEAQ. CDR3 nucleotides: TGTGCCAGCAGCTTTACTAGCTCCTACAATGAGCAGTTCTTC. Amino acids: CASSFTSSYNEQFF.

The CDR3: CASSFWGRDYGYTF. For the CDR3, the DNA is TGTGCCAGCAGTTTTTGGGGGCGTGACTATGGCTACACCTTC. V is TRBV27 and J is TRBJ1-2; the D gene is possibly TRBD1 (6 bases). Deletions cut 3 bases from V and 3 bases from J, with 11 bases between. The CDR3 loop spans 14 amino acids. Germline CDR1 MNHEY, CDR2 SMNVEV (reference sequence).

V is TRBV19 and J is TRBJ1-4, with D perhaps matching TRBD1 (6 bases). V was pared by 10 bases and J by 7 bases, with 16 bases between. There are 13 residues in the CDR3. Germline-derived CDR1 and CDR2 are LNHDA and SQIVND (reference sequence). CDR3 sequence reads: CATRTTGSEKLFF. CDR3 nucleotide sequence: TGTGCCACCAGAACCACAGGGAGTGAAAAACTGTTTTTT.

The rearrangement uses TRBV5-1 and TRBJ2-3; 7 bases align to TRBD1. Germline-derived CDR1 and CDR2 are SGHRS and YFSETQ. The CDR3 is 14 residues long. The V segment lost 0 bases and the J segment 4 bases; nucleotides outside the gene matches: 2. The CDR3 DNA reads TGCGCCAGCAGCTTGGACAGGGGAGCAGATACGCAGTATTTT. This translates into CASSLDRGADTQYF.

This chain uses TRBV30 with TRBJ2-5; possible D gene TRBD1, 5 bases. The J call is uncertain, as TRBJ2-7 better fits the DNA end. Germline V CDR1 and CDR2: GTSNPN, SVGIG (reference sequence). The CDR3 runs to 13 residues. This CDR3 is CAWTSGNSYEQYF. CDR3 sequence (DNA): TGTGCCTGGACTTCAGGGAACTCCTACGAGCAGTACTTC.

The CDR3: CASAGTGELFF. The CDR3 DNA reads TGCGCCAGCGCGGGAACCGGGGAGCTGTTTTTT. The genes are TRBV10-1 and TRBJ2-2, with a tentative D call TRBD2 (6 bases). CDR1 WNHNN and CDR2 SYGVQD come from the germline V gene (reference sequence). Between the trimmed V and J ends, which lost 8 bases and 5 bases, there was a span of 6 bases. This CDR3 comprises 11 residues.

This rearrangement joins TRBV6-5 to TRBJ1-1, with D hard to call. The CDR3 covers 13 residues. Trimming pared 2 bases from V and 2 bases from J, leaving 6 bases between. The germline gives CDR1 MNHEY, CDR2 SVGAGI. The DNA of the CDR3 is TGTGCCAGCAGTTACGCGTTAAACACTGAAGCTTTCTTT. Encoded protein: CASSYALNTEAFF.

V usage is TRBV27 and J usage is TRBJ2-6; D uncertain. The CDR3 length is 15 residues. Trimming took off 3 bases at V and 0 bases at J, with 6 bases between the two ends. Germline V lookup: CDR1 MNHEY, CDR2 SMNVEV (reference sequence). CDR3 sequence (DNA): TGTGCCAGCAGTTTTTTCATCTCTGGGGCCAACGTCCTGACTTTC. Its translation: CASSFFISGANVLTF.

The chain recombines TRBV7-8 with TRBJ2-7; TRBD2 aligns across 8 bases. The CDR3 loop spans 16 amino acids. V lost 5 bases to trimming and J lost 0 bases; unmatched junction nucleotides: 9. Germline assignment: CDR1 SGHVS and CDR2 FQNEAQ. The CDR3 sequence is CASSARSGTSSYEQYF. CDR3 coding DNA: TGTGCCAGCAGCGCTCGATCCGGGACTAGCTCCTACGAGCAGTACTTC.

This clone was picked up a small number of times. The chain uses TRBV25-1 and TRBJ1-2; a weak D match, TRBD1 (6 bases). The V gene lost 2 bases and the J gene lost 4 bases, with 14 bases spanning the gap. The CDR3 has 15 amino acids. The germline V gene encodes CDR1 MGHDK and CDR2 SYGVNS. The CDR3 region is CASSEEIGRGYGYTF. CDR3 bases: TGTGCCAGCAGTGAAGAGATTGGCAGGGGCTATGGCTACACCTTC.